A selection of T cell receptor beta chains follows, all from one sample in a study of OX40 agonist ivuxolimab in advanced cancers. Sequenced by immunoSEQ multiplex PCR; TCRdb stores in-frame clones only, minus some. Altogether 55,000 to 85,000 clones are present, more than 80% being singletons, with the ten largest covering approximately 3%. The sample was CD4+ or CD8+ T cells sorted from blood, taken in a trial of the OX40 agonist ivuxolimab. These TCRs come from an adult with an advanced solid tumor such as melanoma, head and neck, liver or kidney cancer. Both conserved end residues are trimmed from each CDR3. Part of the rows lack a size; the others show once, few, many or a class for expanded clones.

few | 10 | TRBV2 | ATGDRGNEQF
. | 15 | TRBV5-4 | ASSPPPGGANQETQY
few | 13 | TRBV11-2 | ASSLESAANYGYT
. | 12 | TRBV19 | ASSPRGNSYEQY
. | 11 | TRBV6-5 | ASSTNSYNEQF
. | 13 | TRBV7-2 | ASSLVAGAWETQY
few | 10 | TRBV19 | ASSSDRASLT
. | 14 | TRBV10-3 | APDRVPSDSTDTQY
. | 15 | TRBV7-2 | ASSLGSAGLTLYEQY
. | 15 | TRBV5-8 | ASSHPLSGVETGELF
. | 12 | TRBV28 | ASIRVRSGNTIY
few | 13 | TRBV7-3 | ASSAQLADTGELF
. | 12 | TRBV7-3 | ASKGGGHTDTQY
. | 15 | TRBV5-4 | ASTTLGDSYSGNTIY
. | 13 | TRBV13 | ASSLLTGAPFEAF
. | 11 | TRBV19 | ASKTGEDQPQH
. | 10 | TRBV5-4 | ASSLFGNEQF
. | 9 | TRBV20-1 | SAYRDLGYT
. | 11 | TRBV7-6 | ASSISPRDGYT
once | 15 | TRBV18 | ASSPQTGGLVGQPQH
. | 13 | TRBV7-9 | ATTSGDTNTGELF
. | 16 | TRBV11-2 | ASSLALIGPRGNSPLH
once | 13 | TRBV30 | AWSRLGTVNSPLH